These 5 T cell receptor beta chains were all obtained from the same sample, sequenced in a study of cytotoxic CD8 clonotypes in ibrutinib-treated CLL. Measured with immunoSEQ multiplex PCR; TCRdb has only the in-frame clones, and not every one. Counted here are hundreds of thousands of clones, roughly 70% occurring once; the ten biggest clones make up roughly 14%. Here the sequenced sample was PBMCs, taken after 24 months of ibrutinib treatment. Source of these receptors: a human donor with chronic lymphocytic leukemia.

The V gene is TRBV27, the J gene TRBJ1-1; no definite D call. Germline values: CDR1 MNHEY, CDR2 SMNVEV (reference sequence). CDR3 length: 11 amino acids. The V gene lost 7 bases and the J gene lost 5 bases, with 8 bases spanning the gap. The CDR3 loop is CASIRWTEAFF. CDR3 sequence (DNA): TGTGCCAGCATTCGGTGGACTGAAGCTTTCTTT.

The chain recombines TRBV28 with TRBJ1-1, with no clear D. This CDR3 comprises 15 residues. Trimming left V 2 bases short and J 3 bases short, with 13 bases between. CDR1 and CDR2 (germline): MDHEN, SYDVKM. Written as DNA, the CDR3 is TGTGCCAGCAGTTTACTCGGTTCCCGGGACACTGAAGCTTTCTTT. The encoded protein is CASSLLGSRDTEAFF.

This sequence joins TRBV27 and TRBJ2-7; 12 bases are a match to TRBD2. Per germline, CDR1 MNHEY and CDR2 SMNVEV (reference sequence). The CDR3 loop spans 16 amino acids. The ends lost 2 bases at V and 6 bases at J; junction bases unmatched: 8. The CDR3 loop is CASSLGLAGGPSEQYF. The DNA of the CDR3 is TGTGCCAGCAGTTTAGGGCTAGCGGGAGGGCCCAGCGAGCAGTACTTC.

This clone showed up just once. The gene calls are TRBV6-5 and TRBJ2-5; 7 nucleotides align to TRBD1. This CDR3 is built from 12 residues. Germline V lookup: CDR1 MNHEY, CDR2 SVGAGI. Trimming took 6 bases from V and 3 from J; bases not matched to a gene: 1. CDR3 DNA sequence: TGTGCCAGCAGACAGGGGAAAGAGACCCAGTACTTC. It specifies CASRQGKETQYF.

This clone was seen a handful of times. V and J are TRBV10-1 and TRBJ2-7; no firm D call. The germline gives CDR1 WNHNN, CDR2 SYGVQD (reference sequence). Trimming removed 6 bases from V and 4 bases from J, with 7 bases in between. The CDR3 totals 11 residues. CDR3 sequence reads: CASRVIYEQYF. The CDR3 nucleotides are TGCGCCAGCAGGGTAATATACGAGCAGTACTTC.